The entry below gives a single TCR beta chain sequence along with its context. What it recognizes is unknown. At least 3 on the Clinical Activity Score was recorded for ophthalmopathy patients, who also had NOSPECS grade at least 4 and duration under 3 months. The PBMCs were sourced from fresh peripheral blood (about 10 ml). Amplified regions were TCR beta CDR3 sequences from RNA transcripts. First-round RT-PCR of the TCR CDR3 relied on the HTBI primer set. TCRdb called the multiplex PCR reads again in MiXCR, with one record for every CDR3 protein. The sample includes 300,000 to 450,000 distinct CDR3 sequences, more than 14% of them seen just once. This sample was included in a study of T cells in Graves' hyperthyroidism and ophthalmopathy. Germline V gene sequence: CDR1 SGDLS, CDR2 YYNGEE. The ends were cut back, 0 bases at V and 7 bases at J, with 17 bases in the middle. The CDR3 covers 16 residues.

Findings of the study overall: Most expanded thyroid clonotypes above 0.001 also appeared in blood. The model foresaw ophthalmopathy a median approximately 6.1 months prior to onset.

The source material was blood. The TCR originated in a woman in her thirties with Graves' ophthalmopathy. This rearrangement joins TRBV9 to TRBJ2-1; D might be TRBD2 (5 bases). Here the CDR3 reads CASSVVGAPPGNEQFF. For the CDR3, the DNA is TGTGCCAGCAGCGTAGTCGGTGCACCGCCGGGGAATGAGCAGTTCTTC. Full variable domain (missing parts from reference TRBV9 and TRBJ2-1): DSGVTQTPKHLITATGQRVTLRCSPRSGDLSVYWYQQSLDQGLQFLIQYYNGEERAKGNILERFSAQQFPDLHSELNLSSLELGDSALYFCASSVVGAPPGNEQFFGPGTRLTVL.